This passage covers 22 T cell receptor beta chains from one sample sequenced in a study of T cell repertoires in cytomegalovirus infection. From the reads, TCRdb called clonotypes with MiXCR, one entry per CDR3 protein. The sample has about 150,000 distinct CDR3 sequences; 25% to 35% are singletons. Their specific antigens are unknown. The sequenced sample was CD8+ T cells from cultured PBMCs, obtained from culture after CMV antigen stimulation. Receptor source: a human donor in good health (CMV status not recorded). Some clones in this sample may be carry-over from other donors' samples.

The V call is TRBV5-6, the J call TRBJ2-1; maybe TRBD1 (5 bases). Germline V CDR1 and CDR2: SGHDT, YYEEEE. The CDR3 is 12 amino acids. V lost 0 bases and J lost 16, with 14 bases in between. CDR3 DNA sequence: TGTGCCAGCAGCTTGGTGGCAGGGATTCGATTCTTC. It is translated as CASSLVAGIRFF.

The V gene is TRBV2, the J gene TRBJ2-5; no clear D. CDR3 length equals 14 residues. The V end was cut by 3 bases, the J end by 4 bases, with 12 bases between. Germline V lookup: CDR1 SNHLY, CDR2 FYNNEI. CDR3 DNA: TGTGCCAGCAGTGATTTTCACAAGGGAGAGACCCAGTACTTC. It yields the protein CASSDFHKGETQYF.

This clonotype was seen a few times. This chain joins TRBV12-3 or TRBV12-4 and TRBJ2-1, with D perhaps TRBD2 (5 bases). Trimming removed 7 bases from V and 2 bases from J, with 12 bases in between. The CDR3 contains 14 residues. The CDR3 protein is CASTSAGTYNEQFF. In nucleotides, the CDR3 is TGTGCCAGCACCAGCGCGGGCACCTACAATGAGCAGTTCTTC.

The chain has TRBV27 and TRBJ2-7; the D is unclear. CDR3 length equals 14 residues. Germline CDR1 is MNHEY and CDR2 is SMNVEV (reference sequence). V lost 6 bases, J lost 0 bases, and 12 bases lay in between. As DNA, the CDR3 is TGTGCCAGCAGGACCTCCGGAAGCTCCTACGAGCAGTACTTC. This sequence encodes CASRTSGSSYEQYF.

This clonotype was observed a few times. The rearrangement links TRBV28 to TRBJ1-1; D is possibly TRBD1 (6 bases). Deletions cut 4 bases from V and 6 bases from J, with 21 bases between. Germline V gives CDR1 MDHEN, CDR2 SYDVKM. This CDR3 spans 16 amino acids. The CDR3 is CASSYPNTRQAPEAFF. CDR3 nucleotide sequence: TGTGCCAGCAGTTACCCGAACACCCGACAGGCCCCTGAAGCTTTCTTT.

The rearrangement joins TRBV4-1 to TRBJ2-7; 11 bases fit TRBD2. The V gene's germline CDR1 is MGHRA and CDR2 YSYEKL. V trimming: 1 base; J trimming: 0 bases; junction bases outside the gene matches: 2. The CDR3 totals 16 residues. The CDR3 here is CASSQGLAGSSYEQYF. CDR3 sequence (DNA): TGCGCCAGCAGCCAAGGACTAGCGGGGAGCTCCTACGAGCAGTACTTC.

The gene calls are TRBV28 and TRBJ2-1, with a possible D match to TRBD2 (7 bases). Germline CDR1 is MDHEN and CDR2 is SYDVKM. The CDR3 length is 13 residues. Trimming shortened V by 8 bases and J by 2 bases, and 10 bases separated the two germline ends. The chain's CDR3 is CASGGGPYNEQFF. The DNA of the CDR3 is TGTGCCAGCGGGGGGGGCCCCTACAATGAGCAGTTCTTC. The full variable domain, with the rest looked up from reference TRBV28 and TRBJ2-1, is DVKVTQSSRYLVKRTGEKVFLECVQDMDHENMFWYRQDPGLGLRLIYFSYDVKMKEKGDIPEGYSVSREKKERFSLILESASTNQTSMYLCASGGGPYNEQFFGPGTRLTVL.

The chain employs TRBV25-1 and TRBJ1-1, with D tentatively TRBD1 (5 bases). The V and J ends lost 3 bases and 4 bases respectively, with 24 bases between them. Germline V gives CDR1 MGHDK, CDR2 SYGVNS. The CDR3 length is 18 residues. Here the CDR3 DNA reads TGTGCCAGCAGTGATCCCACTCACAGGAAAGTTGTGATCACTGAAGCTTTCTTT. It codes for CASSDPTHRKVVITEAFF.

The rearrangement links TRBV28 to TRBJ2-1, with D hard to call. Trimming took off 8 bases at V and 2 bases at J, with 1 base between the two ends. In germline, CDR1 is MDHEN, CDR2 SYDVKM. CDR3 length: 10 amino acids. The CDR3 DNA follows: TGTGCCAGCGCCTACAATGAGCAGTTCTTC. Translating it yields CASAYNEQFF.

This clonotype was counted ten times or more. The V call is TRBV4-1, the J call TRBJ2-1; 11 nucleotides match TRBD2. Losses at the gene ends were 0 bases for V and 5 bases for J; bases not matched to a gene: 12. Germline CDR1 MGHRA, CDR2 YSYEKL. The CDR3 covers 19 residues. Here the CDR3 reads CASSQEGVRSGGAHNEQFF. In DNA form, the CDR3 reads TGCGCCAGCAGCCAAGAGGGTGTTCGTAGCGGGGGGGCACACAATGAGCAGTTCTTC.

This clonotype came up many times. A junction boundary mismatches the germline segment, possibly from a read error. This rearrangement joins TRBV5-1 to TRBJ1-1; the D gene is possibly TRBD1 (6 bases). Germline CDR1 reads SGHRS; CDR2 reads YFSETQ. This CDR3 region has 14 residues. CDR3 in amino acids: CASSSGQGNAEAFF. The CDR3 coding sequence is TGCGCCAGCAGTAGCGGGCAGGGGAACGCTGAAGCTTTCTTT.

This clonotype came up a few times. The V and J genes are TRBV2 and TRBJ2-7; D remains unclear. The CDR3 runs to 14 residues. Germline CDR1 SNHLY, CDR2 FYNNEI. V was cut by 6 bases and J by 4 bases, with 16 bases left in between. As DNA, the CDR3 is TGTGCCAGCAGCCCTAATCCCAGCTGGTACGAGCAGTACTTC. Its translation: CASSPNPSWYEQYF.

This chain joins TRBV6-6 and TRBJ2-5; possible D gene TRBD2, 5 bases. V lost 0 bases to trimming and J lost 1 base, with 9 bases between them. The germline CDR1 and CDR2 sequences are MNHNY and SVGAGI (reference sequence). CDR3 length: 15 amino acids. The CDR3 DNA reads as TGTGCCAGCAGTTACTCGCTACGGGGCCAAGAGACCCAGTACTTC. It translates to CASSYSLRGQETQYF.

Many counts were recorded for this clonotype. The CDR3 bases are TGTGCCAGCAGCTACCGGGGGTCCTACAATGAGCAGTTCTTC. Residues: CASSYRGSYNEQFF. The chain joins TRBV7-6 to TRBJ2-1, with a possible D match to TRBD2 (6 bases). The CDR3 runs to 14 residues. The germline V gene encodes CDR1 SGHVS and CDR2 FNYEAQ. Trimming stripped 4 bases from V and 1 base from J, with 8 bases between.

The V and J genes are TRBV10-3 and TRBJ2-5, with 9 bases fitting TRBD1. The germline V gene encodes CDR1 ENHRY and CDR2 SYGVKD. This CDR3 is built from 15 residues. The V segment lost 7 bases and the J segment 1 base; nucleotides outside the gene matches: 7. The DNA of the CDR3 is TGTGCCATCAAGCCAGGACAGGGGAGCCAAGAGACCCAGTACTTC. Translation gives CAIKPGQGSQETQYF.

The rearrangement uses TRBV27 and TRBJ2-7; D remains ambiguous. Germline values: CDR1 MNHEY, CDR2 SMNVEV (reference sequence). V was trimmed by 2 bases and J by 0 bases, leaving 5 bases between them. The CDR3 contains 13 residues. CDR3 coding DNA: TGTGCCAGCAGTTTACGACACTCCTACGAGCAGTACTTC. Protein sequence: CASSLRHSYEQYF.

The J gene is TRBJ2-7, the V gene TRBV20-1; no firm D call. Per germline, CDR1 DFQATT and CDR2 SNEGSKA (reference sequence). This CDR3 comprises 13 residues. V shed 3 bases and J shed 0 bases, with 9 bases lying between them. The CDR3 coding sequence is TGCAGTGCTAGGTCAACTTACTCCTACGAGCAGTACTTC. Residues: CSARSTYSYEQYF.

There are many counts of this clonotype. The rearrangement uses TRBV2 and TRBJ1-2; D is perhaps TRBD1 (6 bases). Trimming pared 1 base from V and 8 bases from J, leaving 14 bases between. CDR3 length: 14 amino acids. Germline CDR1 SNHLY, CDR2 FYNNEI. CDR3 bases: TGTGCCAGCAGTGAAGAGGCAGGGGTTCAAGGCTACACCTTC. This translates into CASSEEAGVQGYTF.

This chain connects TRBV15 to TRBJ2-1; D ambiguous. Germline V gene lookup returns CDR1 LNHNV and CDR2 YYDKDF (reference sequence). This CDR3 contains 13 residues. Trimming cost V 1 base and J 7 bases, with 8 bases left between them. Written as DNA, the CDR3 is TGTGCCACCAGCAGAGGGGCTAGTAATGAGCAGTTCTTC. Translating it yields CATSRGASNEQFF.

The table lists this clonotype with many counts. The CDR3 region is CASSPVDGEAFF. The CDR3 nucleotides are TGTGCCAGCAGCCCGGTTGACGGAGAAGCTTTCTTT. The genes are TRBV7-9 and TRBJ1-1, with D unresolved. Trimming took 5 bases from V and 8 from J, leaving 12 bases between them. The germline V gene encodes CDR1 SEHNR and CDR2 FQNEAQ (reference sequence). The CDR3 is made up of 12 amino acids. Supplemented by reference TRBV7-9 and TRBJ1-1, the full variable domain reads DTGVSQNPRHKITKRGQNVTFRCDPISEHNRLYWYRQTLGQGPEFLTYFQNEAQLEKSRLLSDRFSAERPKGSFSTLEIQRTEQGDSAMYLCASSPVDGEAFFGQGTRLTVV.

The chain employs TRBV5-1 and TRBJ1-1; D is perhaps TRBD1 (5 bases). Per the germline V gene, CDR1 is SGHRS and CDR2 is YFSETQ. Trimming removed 4 bases at V and 0 bases at J, with 7 bases between. CDR3 length equals 13 residues. The CDR3 protein is CASSRQMNTEAFF. The CDR3 DNA is TGCGCCAGCAGCCGACAGATGAACACTGAAGCTTTCTTT.

This clonotype was detected a few times. This chain joins TRBV12-3 or TRBV12-4 and TRBJ2-7, with 9 bases fitting TRBD1. The CDR3 runs 14 residues. With 5 bases clipped from V and 5 bases from J, the junction kept 7 bases outside the gene matches. The CDR3 spells CASSPGTGSNEQYF. Written as DNA, the CDR3 is TGTGCCAGCAGTCCGGGGACAGGGTCCAACGAGCAGTACTTC.